This T cell receptor (beta chain) emerged from a study of healthy donors' naive CD4 and CD8 T cells. Remarks on this clonotype: What it binds is not known.

Broader study findings: Naive CD4+ and CD8+ cells reportedly differed in usage of most V and J genes.

A linear amplification protocol produced the TCR libraries from about 0.45 ug of total RNA. From the reads, TCRdb called clonotypes with MiXCR, one entry per CDR3 protein. The sample consists of about 180,000 distinct CDR3 sequences, 65% to 75% of them appearing once. Germline V gene data show CDR1 as SQVTM and CDR2 as ANQGSEA. The CDR3 has 16 residues. Losses at the gene ends were 0 bases for V and 6 bases for J; bases not matched to a gene: 11. The rearrangement joins TRBV29-1 to TRBJ2-1; 7 nucleotides match TRBD1. Source material: naive CD4+ and CD8+ T cells sorted from blood, pooled from several donors. This clonotype was obtained from a pool of human donors in good health; the sample pools cells from several healthy donors. The CDR3 DNA sequence: TGCAGCGTTGAAGATTGGTTGACAGGGCCCGGCAATGAGCAGTTCTTC. It translates to CSVEDWLTGPGNEQFF.